The clone carrying this TCR beta chain showed up just a few times. The library had UMIs added by 3' ligation of an oligonucleotide to TCR cDNA. The sample belongs to a study of naive and memory T cell subsets. Amplification of ligated cDNA took four PCR rounds with SP2 and nested alpha and beta constant primers. One entry per CDR3 protein results from TCRdb running MiXCR on the 5' RACE reads. The sample has 32,000 or so distinct CDR3 sequences, around 15% seen once. CDR1 is LGHNA, CDR2 YNFKEQ, per germline. The germline V and J ends were trimmed by 1 base and 5 bases, with 9 bases remaining between them. CDR3 length: 13 amino acids.

This chain connects TRBV4-2 to TRBJ2-7; no clear D. The sequence was obtained from a female donor in good health. CDR3 residues: CASSQAGRHEQYF. In nucleotides, the CDR3 is TGTGCCAGCAGCCAAGCGGGTCGCCACGAGCAGTACTTC.